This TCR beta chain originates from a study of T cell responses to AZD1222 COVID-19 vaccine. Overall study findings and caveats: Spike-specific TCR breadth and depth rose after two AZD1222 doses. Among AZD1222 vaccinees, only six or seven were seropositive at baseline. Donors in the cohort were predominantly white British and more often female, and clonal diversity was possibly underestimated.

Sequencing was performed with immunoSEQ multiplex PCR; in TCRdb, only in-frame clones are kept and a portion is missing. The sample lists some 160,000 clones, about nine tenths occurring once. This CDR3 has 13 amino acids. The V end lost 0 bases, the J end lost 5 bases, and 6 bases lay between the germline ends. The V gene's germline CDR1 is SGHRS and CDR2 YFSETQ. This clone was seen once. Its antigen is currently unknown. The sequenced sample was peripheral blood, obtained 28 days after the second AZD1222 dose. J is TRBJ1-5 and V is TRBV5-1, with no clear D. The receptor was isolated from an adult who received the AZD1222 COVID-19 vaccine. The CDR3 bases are TGCGCCAGCAGCTTGGGGAAGGATCAGCCCCAGCATTTT. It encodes CASSLGKDQPQHF.